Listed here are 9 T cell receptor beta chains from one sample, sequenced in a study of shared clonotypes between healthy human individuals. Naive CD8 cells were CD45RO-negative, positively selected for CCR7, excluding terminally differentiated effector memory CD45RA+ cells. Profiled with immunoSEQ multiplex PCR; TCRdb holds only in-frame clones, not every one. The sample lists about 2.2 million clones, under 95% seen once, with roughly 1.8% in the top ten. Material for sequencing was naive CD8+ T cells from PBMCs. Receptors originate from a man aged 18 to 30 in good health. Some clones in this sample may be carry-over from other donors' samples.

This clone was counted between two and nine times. DNA for the CDR3: TGTGCCAGTCAAGACTGGATGAACACTGAAGCTTTCTTT. This encodes CASQDWMNTEAFF. This chain joins TRBV19 and TRBJ1-1; unclear D gene. Germline V CDR1 and CDR2: LNHDA, SQIVND (reference sequence). The CDR3 is made up of 13 amino acids. V was pared by 8 bases and J by 0 bases, with 10 bases between.

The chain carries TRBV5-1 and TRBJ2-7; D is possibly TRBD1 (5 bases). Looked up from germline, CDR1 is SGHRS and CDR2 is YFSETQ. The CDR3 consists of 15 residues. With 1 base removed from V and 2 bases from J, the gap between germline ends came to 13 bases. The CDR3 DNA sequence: TGCGCCAGCAGCTTGAAGGGGAACAATGCCTACGAGCAGTACTTC. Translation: CASSLKGNNAYEQYF. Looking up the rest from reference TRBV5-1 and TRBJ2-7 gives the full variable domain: KAGVTQTPRYLIKTRGQQVTLSCSPISGHRSVSWYQQTPGQGLQFLFEYFSETQRNKGNFPGRFSGRQFSNSRSEMNVSTLELGDSALYLCASSLKGNNAYEQYFGPGTRLTVT.

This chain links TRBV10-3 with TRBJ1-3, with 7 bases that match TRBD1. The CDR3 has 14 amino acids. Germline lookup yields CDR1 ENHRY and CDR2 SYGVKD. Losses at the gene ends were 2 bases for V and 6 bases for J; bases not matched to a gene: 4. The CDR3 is CAISERQGVNTIYF. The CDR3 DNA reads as TGTGCCATCAGTGAGAGGCAGGGGGTAAACACCATATATTTT.

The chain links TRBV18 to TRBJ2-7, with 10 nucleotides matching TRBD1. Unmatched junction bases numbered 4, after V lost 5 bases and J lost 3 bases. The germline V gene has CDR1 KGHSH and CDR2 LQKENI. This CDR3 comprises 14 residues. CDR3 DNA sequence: TGTGCCAGCTCAGGGGACAGGGGAGGCTACGAGCAGTACTTC. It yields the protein CASSGDRGGYEQYF. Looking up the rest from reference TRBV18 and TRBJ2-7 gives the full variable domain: NAGVMQNPRHLVRRRGQEARLRCSPMKGHSHVYWYRQLPEEGLKFMVYLQKENIIDESGMPKERFSAEFPKEGPSILRIQQVVRGDSAAYFCASSGDRGGYEQYFGPGTRLTVT.

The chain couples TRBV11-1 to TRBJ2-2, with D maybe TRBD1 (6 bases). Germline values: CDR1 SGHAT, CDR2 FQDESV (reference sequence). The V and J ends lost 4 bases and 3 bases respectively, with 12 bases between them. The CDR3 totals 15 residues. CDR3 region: CASSSRDTYTGELFF. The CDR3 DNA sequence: TGTGCCAGCAGCTCCCGGGACACCTACACCGGGGAGCTGTTTTTT.

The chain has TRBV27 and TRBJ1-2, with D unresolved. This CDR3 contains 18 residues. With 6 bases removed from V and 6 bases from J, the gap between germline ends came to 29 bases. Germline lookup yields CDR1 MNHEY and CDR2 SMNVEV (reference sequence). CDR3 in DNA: TGTGCCAGCAGCCGAAACGGAGGTGTAGCGGTGAAAGTGGATGGCTACACCTTC. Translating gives CASSRNGGVAVKVDGYTF.

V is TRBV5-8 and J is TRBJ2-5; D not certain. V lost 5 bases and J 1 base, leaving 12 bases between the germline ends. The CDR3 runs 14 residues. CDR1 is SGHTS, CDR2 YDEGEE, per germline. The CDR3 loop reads CASRRYGPQETQYF. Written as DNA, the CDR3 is TGTGCCAGCAGACGTTATGGTCCCCAAGAGACCCAGTACTTC.

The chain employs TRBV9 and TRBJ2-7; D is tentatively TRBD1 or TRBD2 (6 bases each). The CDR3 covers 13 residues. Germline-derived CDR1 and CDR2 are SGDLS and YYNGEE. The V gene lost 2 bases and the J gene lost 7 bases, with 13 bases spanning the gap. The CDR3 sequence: CASSVGQSGEQYF. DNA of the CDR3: TGTGCCAGCAGCGTCGGACAGAGCGGGGAGCAGTACTTC.

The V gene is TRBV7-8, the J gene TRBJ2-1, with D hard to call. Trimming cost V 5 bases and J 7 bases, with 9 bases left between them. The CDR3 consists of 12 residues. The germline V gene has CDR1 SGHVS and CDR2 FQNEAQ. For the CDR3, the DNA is TGTGCCAGCAGCCTCTCACGTAATGAGCAGTTCTTC. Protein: CASSLSRNEQFF.